This TCR beta chain appears in the sequencing data of a study of vaccination and CD4 T cells after COVID-19. Study-wide results and limits: The appearance of a median 86.3% of reactive clones in convalescent patients occurred only post-vaccination.

Cultured CD4+ T cells had their DNA profiled by the Oncomine TCR Beta short-read assay. One entry per CDR3 protein results from TCRdb running MiXCR on the PCR reads. The table has some 15,000 distinct CDR3 sequences, just over 70% seen once. Trimming took 6 bases from V and 7 from J, leaving 12 bases between them. Germline V lookup: CDR1 DFQATT, CDR2 SNEGSKA (reference sequence). This CDR3 has 11 amino acids. Treatment indicated: approximately nine-day PBMC culture with coronavirus spike peptide pools or control peptides (ViraFEST assay). Using peptide pools, antigen-specific T cells were expanded in ViraFEST before TCRs were sequenced. As regards this clonotype: As yet, its antigen is unknown.

This chain connects TRBV20-1 to TRBJ1-1, with unresolved D. This clonotype originated in a human donor who had recovered from COVID-19. Sequenced: CD4+ T cells from blood, cultured in vitro. DNA for the CDR3: TGCAGTGCGCCCGTGAGAGGTGAAGCTTTCTTT. Translating gives CSAPVRGEAFF.